Below are 11 T cell receptor beta chains sequenced from a single sample in a study of CD8+ T cells in alopecia areata. Following RNA extraction, reverse transcription yielded cDNA that acted as the sequencing template. Repertoires were generated with immunoSEQ multiplex PCR, while TCRdb's copy carries only in-frame clones and drops some. The sample lists around 120,000 clones; about 50% were seen once. As to treatment: oral pan-JAK inhibitor, 5-10 mg twice daily. Here the sequenced sample was CD4+ T cells sorted from blood, taken at week 4, from a patient treated with tofacitinib. The receptors originated from a human donor with alopecia areata.

In DNA, the CDR3 is TGTGCCACCAGCAGAGTGCGGGGCGGGTCAGGCTACGAGCAGTACTTC. Amino acid sequence: CATSRVRGGSGYEQYF. V is TRBV15 and J is TRBJ2-7, with D maybe TRBD2 (6 bases). This CDR3 is built from 16 residues. The germline gives CDR1 LNHNV, CDR2 YYDKDF (reference sequence). V gave up 1 base and J gave up 3 bases, with 16 bases separating them.

The V and J genes are TRBV29-1 and TRBJ1-1; weak D call: TRBD1 (6 bases). V shed 4 bases and J shed 5 bases, with 17 bases lying between them. CDR1 is SQVTM and CDR2 is ANQGSEA in the germline V gene. The CDR3 extends over 14 amino acids. The CDR3 reads CSVVGALQRTEAFF. The CDR3, as DNA: TGCAGCGTTGTGGGGGCCCTACAGAGAACTGAAGCTTTCTTT. Supplemented by reference TRBV29-1 and TRBJ1-1, the full variable domain reads SAVISQKPSRDICQRGTSLTIQCQVDSQVTMMFWYRQQPGQSLTLIATANQGSEATYESGFVIDKFPISRPNLTFSTLTVSNMSPEDSSIYLCSVVGALQRTEAFFGQGTRLTVV.

In this sample, this clone turned up a few times. The V gene is TRBV5-1, the J gene TRBJ2-2, with TRBD1 matching over 10 bases. CDR1 and CDR2 (germline): SGHRS, YFSETQ. The J segment lost 4 bases and the V segment lost 4 bases, leaving 7 bases of the junction unmatched. The CDR3 contains 16 residues. The DNA of the CDR3 is TGCGCCAGCAGCCCCCCGGGACAGGGGAGCACCGGGGAGCTGTTTTTT. Amino acid sequence: CASSPPGQGSTGELFF.

The V and J genes are TRBV5-4 and TRBJ1-2; TRBD1 might be the D (5 bases). The CDR3 extends over 14 amino acids. Germline lookup yields CDR1 SGHNT and CDR2 YYREEE (reference sequence). V was clipped by 4 bases and J by 0 bases, with 10 bases between them. The CDR3 is CASSVATANYGYTF. DNA of the CDR3: TGTGCCAGCAGCGTGGCGACAGCTAACTATGGCTACACCTTC.

This clone came up a few times. The CDR3 sequence: CSALVGSGANVLTF. DNA for the CDR3: TGCAGCGCCCTGGTAGGGTCTGGGGCCAACGTCCTGACTTTC. The V and J genes are TRBV29-1 and TRBJ2-6; D is uncertain. V was cut by 7 bases and J by 1 base, with 11 bases left in between. The germline V gene has CDR1 SQVTM and CDR2 ANQGSEA. The CDR3 length is 14 residues.

The chain employs TRBV11-2 and TRBJ1-2, with 8 bases identical to TRBD1. Unmatched junction bases numbered 4, after V lost 5 bases and J lost 2 bases. CDR1 is SGHAT, CDR2 FQNNGV, per germline. CDR3 length: 14 amino acids. In DNA form, the CDR3 reads TGTGCCAGCAGCCCTCGGACAGGGAACTATGGCTACACCTTC. Its protein product is CASSPRTGNYGYTF. Drawing the rest from reference TRBV11-2 and TRBJ1-2, the complete variable domain is EAGVAQSPRYKIIEKRQSVAFWCNPISGHATLYWYQQILGQGPKLLIQFQNNGVVDDSQLPKDRFSAERLKGVDSTLKIQPAKLEDSAVYLCASSPRTGNYGYTFGSGTRLTVV.

The chain combines TRBV15 with TRBJ1-1; D ambiguous. V lost 8 bases and J lost 4, with 5 bases in between. This CDR3 spans 10 amino acids. Germline V CDR1 and CDR2: LNHNV, YYDKDF (reference sequence). The CDR3 protein is CATAGTEAFF. The DNA of the CDR3 is TGTGCCACCGCGGGCACTGAAGCTTTCTTT.

The chain employs TRBV29-1 and TRBJ1-1, with unresolved D. V was trimmed by 4 bases and J by 5 bases, leaving 11 bases between them. In germline, CDR1 is SQVTM, CDR2 ANQGSEA. This CDR3 comprises 12 residues. CDR3 sequence: CSVGNVLTEAFF. In DNA, the CDR3 is TGCAGCGTTGGAAATGTCTTAACTGAAGCTTTCTTT.

The chain recombines TRBV7-9 with TRBJ2-1; no clear D. Germline CDR1 SEHNR, CDR2 FQNEAQ (reference sequence). The V end lost 6 bases, the J end lost 2 bases, and 14 bases lay between the germline ends. The CDR3 has 15 amino acids. The CDR3 loop is CASSPWVFPYNEQFF. CDR3 DNA: TGTGCCAGCAGTCCCTGGGTTTTCCCCTACAATGAGCAGTTCTTC.

CDR3 in amino acids: CASSEYGGTGGRGEQYF. Written as DNA, the CDR3 is TGTGCCAGCAGTGAATACGGCGGGACAGGGGGCCGGGGCGAGCAGTACTTC. The rearrangement uses TRBV2 and TRBJ2-7; 12 nucleotides align to TRBD1. V gave up 2 bases and J gave up 6 bases; unmatched junction bases: 11. The length of the CDR3 is 17 residues. The germline CDR1 and CDR2 sequences are SNHLY and FYNNEI.

The rearrangement links TRBV27 to TRBJ1-5; D may be TRBD1 (5 bases). Germline V lookup: CDR1 MNHEY, CDR2 SMNVEV (reference sequence). This CDR3 has 13 residues. V lost 3 bases and J lost 10, with 13 bases in between. CDR3 DNA sequence: TGTGCCAGCAGTTTCGGAAACGGGGGACCCCAGCATTTT. Amino acids: CASSFGNGGPQHF.